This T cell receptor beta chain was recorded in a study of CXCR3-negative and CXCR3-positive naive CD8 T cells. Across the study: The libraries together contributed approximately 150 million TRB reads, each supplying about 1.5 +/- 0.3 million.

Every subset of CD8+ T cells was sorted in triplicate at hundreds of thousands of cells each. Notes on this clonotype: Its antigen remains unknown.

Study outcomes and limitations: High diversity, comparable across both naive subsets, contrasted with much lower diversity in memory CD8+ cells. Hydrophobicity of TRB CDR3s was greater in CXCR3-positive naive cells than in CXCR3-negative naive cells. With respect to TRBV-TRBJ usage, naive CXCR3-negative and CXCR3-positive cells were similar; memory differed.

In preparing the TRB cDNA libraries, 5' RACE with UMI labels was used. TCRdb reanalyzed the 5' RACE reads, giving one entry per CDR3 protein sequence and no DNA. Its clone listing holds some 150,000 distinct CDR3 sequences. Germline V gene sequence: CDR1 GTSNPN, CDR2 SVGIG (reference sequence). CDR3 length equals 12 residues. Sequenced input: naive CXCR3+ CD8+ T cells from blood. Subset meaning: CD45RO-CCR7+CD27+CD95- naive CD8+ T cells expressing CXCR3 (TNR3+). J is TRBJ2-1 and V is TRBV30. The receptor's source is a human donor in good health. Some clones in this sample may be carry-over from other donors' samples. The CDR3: CAWSVLGFEQFF.